The 23 T cell receptor beta chains below were found in one sample sequenced in a study of blood T cell repertoires in COVID-19. Sequenced by immunoSEQ multiplex PCR; TCRdb stores in-frame clones only, minus some. The sample lists approximately 170,000 clones, roughly 80% seen once, with roughly 12% in the top ten. What was sequenced was PBMCs or T cells enriched from blood (not recorded which). Every receptor here comes from a man aged 50 to 60 who had recovered from COVID-19.

The chain joins TRBV13 to TRBJ1-2; 7 bases fit TRBD1. Trimming at V came to 5 bases and at J to 4 bases, leaving 10 bases not matched to a gene. Looked up from germline, CDR1 is PRHDT and CDR2 is FYEKMQ (reference sequence). This CDR3 has 15 amino acids. In nucleotides, the CDR3 is TGTGCCAGCAGCATTAACAGGGGTATAGGCTATGGCTACACCTTC. Its protein is CASSINRGIGYGYTF.

The J gene is TRBJ1-2, the V gene TRBV14, with a possible D match to TRBD1 (6 bases). Germline assignment: CDR1 SGHDN and CDR2 FVKESK. The V end lost 2 bases, the J end lost 8 bases, and 15 bases lay between the germline ends. The CDR3 extends over 14 amino acids. The CDR3 coding sequence is TGTGCCAGCAGCCAACACAGGGCAGGATGGGGCTACACCTTC. Translated, it gives CASSQHRAGWGYTF.

The rearrangement joins TRBV27 to TRBJ1-4; tentative D call: TRBD1 (5 bases). From germline, CDR1 is MNHEY and CDR2 SMNVEV (reference sequence). The V gene lost 7 bases and the J gene lost 7 bases, with 16 bases spanning the gap. The CDR3 is made up of 14 amino acids. The CDR3 protein is CASKTGGVGEKLFF. DNA for the CDR3: TGTGCCAGCAAAACTGGGGGGGTGGGTGAAAAACTGTTTTTT.

A few counts support this clone. The chain couples TRBV7-3 to TRBJ2-5; 8 bases agree with TRBD2. The germline CDR1 and CDR2 sequences are SGHTA and FQGTGA. This CDR3 has 13 residues. Losses at the gene ends were 5 bases for V and 5 bases for J; bases not matched to a gene: 4. The CDR3 is CASSQGLAETQYF. The CDR3 coding sequence is TGTGCCAGCAGCCAAGGACTAGCTGAGACCCAGTACTTC. The complete variable domain, with remaining parts taken from reference TRBV7-3 and TRBJ2-5, reads GAGVSQTPSNKVTEKGKYVELRCDPISGHTALYWYRQSLGQGPEFLIYFQGTGAADDSGLPNDRFFAVRPEGSVSTLKIQRTERGDSAVYLCASSQGLAETQYFGPGTRLLVL.

This chain uses TRBV7-8 with TRBJ1-5; tentatively, D is TRBD1 (6 bases). Trimming took 3 bases from V and 4 from J, leaving 10 bases between them. This CDR3 region has 14 residues. Germline CDR1 is SGHVS and CDR2 is FQNEAQ. The DNA for the CDR3 is TGTGCCAGCAGCTTGTCGACAGGAAATCAGCCCCAGCATTTT. Its protein product is CASSLSTGNQPQHF.

J is TRBJ1-2 and V is TRBV2, with D unclear. CDR1 and CDR2 from the germline V gene are SNHLY and FYNNEI. The CDR3 is made up of 16 amino acids. Trimming took 4 bases from V and 6 from J, leaving 21 bases between them. The CDR3 nucleotides are TGTGCCAGCAGTGCGATGGCAGGTCGGAGGGCTAATGGCTACACCTTC. Translating gives CASSAMAGRRANGYTF.

The rearrangement joins TRBV6-5 to TRBJ1-1; TRBD1 agrees at 8 bases. There are 13 residues in the CDR3. With V trimmed by 6 bases and J by 3 bases, 3 bases remained unmatched. Germline V gene sequence: CDR1 MNHEY, CDR2 SVGAGI. This chain's CDR3 is CASRRTGHTEAFF. The CDR3 DNA follows: TGTGCCAGCAGACGGACAGGGCACACTGAAGCTTTCTTT.

This chain joins TRBV19 and TRBJ2-1; 7 bases are shared with TRBD2. The germline gives CDR1 LNHDA, CDR2 SQIVND (reference sequence). Germline trimming cut 2 bases from V and 4 bases from J; bases unmatched to any gene: 5. The CDR3 length is 15 residues. The CDR3 DNA is TGTGCCAGTAGTATATCTCTAGCGGAATACAATGAGCAGTTCTTC. Encoded protein: CASSISLAEYNEQFF.

The rearrangement joins TRBV28 to TRBJ1-1; D remains ambiguous. Germline lookup yields CDR1 MDHEN and CDR2 SYDVKM. Between the trimmed V and J ends, which lost 5 bases and 7 bases, there was a span of 14 bases. This CDR3 contains 13 residues. The CDR3 reads CASSPTASHEAFF. CDR3 DNA sequence: TGTGCCAGCAGTCCCACGGCTAGCCATGAAGCTTTCTTT.

The chain is built from TRBV3-1 (or the pseudogene TRBV3-2) and TRBJ2-1; 8 bases agree with TRBD1. Trimming took 4 bases from V and 2 from J; bases not matched to a gene: 13. The CDR3 sequence is 18 residues long. The germline V gene has CDR1 LGHDT and CDR2 YNNKEL (reference sequence). The CDR3 protein is CASSPGGGQGETYNEQFF. CDR3 nucleotides: TGTGCCAGCAGCCCCGGGGGTGGACAGGGCGAAACCTACAATGAGCAGTTCTTC.

The chain links TRBV7-9 to TRBJ1-1; D is unresolved. The germline gives CDR1 SEHNR, CDR2 FQNEAQ (reference sequence). Trimming took 5 bases from V and 11 from J, leaving 21 bases between them. The CDR3 runs to 14 residues. The CDR3 loop is CASSPNRYGEAAFF. The DNA of the CDR3 is TGTGCCAGCAGCCCAAATCGGTATGGGGAGGCGGCTTTCTTT.

The chain joins TRBV7-2 to TRBJ2-1, with D possibly being TRBD2 (5 bases). Germline V CDR1 and CDR2: SGHTA, FQGNSA. The CDR3 has 15 amino acids. Trimming removed 0 bases at V and 0 bases at J, with 6 bases between. This chain's CDR3 is CASSLAGSSYNEQFF. In DNA, the CDR3 is TGTGCCAGCAGCTTAGCAGGGAGCTCCTACAATGAGCAGTTCTTC.

J is TRBJ2-2 and V is TRBV27, with unresolved D. Deletions cut 6 bases from V and 2 bases from J, with 10 bases between. Germline-derived CDR1 and CDR2 are MNHEY and SMNVEV (reference sequence). The CDR3 loop spans 14 amino acids. CDR3 region: CASRRVFNTGELFF. CDR3 nucleotides: TGTGCCAGCAGACGAGTATTTAACACCGGGGAGCTGTTTTTT.

This clone occurred a few times. The rearrangement joins TRBV19 to TRBJ1-5, with a tentative D call TRBD1 (6 bases). CDR3 length equals 16 residues. Per germline, CDR1 LNHDA and CDR2 SQIVND (reference sequence). V gave up 3 bases and J gave up 7 bases, with 19 bases separating them. CDR3 in amino acids: CASSMLQGGFGQPQHF. CDR3 in DNA: TGTGCCAGTAGTATGCTTCAAGGGGGTTTTGGCCAGCCCCAGCATTTT.

This clone appeared a single time. CDR3 sequence (DNA): TGTGCCAGCAGTCCGACAGGGGGCGTAAAAAAACTGTTTTTT. As protein: CASSPTGGVKKLFF. The rearrangement joins TRBV2 to TRBJ1-4; 10 positions match TRBD1. Germline trimming cut 5 bases from V and 9 bases from J; bases unmatched to any gene: 6. Looked up from germline, CDR1 is SNHLY and CDR2 is FYNNEI. The CDR3 loop spans 14 amino acids.

This sequence joins TRBV10-3 and TRBJ1-1; 8 bases align to TRBD1. CDR1 and CDR2 (germline): ENHRY, SYGVKD. With 1 base clipped from V and 8 bases from J, the junction kept 9 bases outside the gene matches. There are 15 residues in the CDR3. In DNA, the CDR3 is TGTGCCATCAGTGAGTGGACAGGGAGAATGTTAGAAGCTTTCTTT. As protein: CAISEWTGRMLEAFF.

This clone was seen a handful of times. V usage is TRBV18 and J usage is TRBJ2-4; 10 bases are shared with TRBD1. The junction had 1 base not matched to a gene; V was cut back by 1 base and J by 1 base. CDR3 length: 16 residues. CDR1 is KGHSH, CDR2 LQKENI, per germline. CDR3 DNA sequence: TGTGCCAGCTCACCACAGGGACAGGGGGCCAAAAACATTCAGTACTTC. Translated, it gives CASSPQGQGAKNIQYF.

Only one count was recorded for this clone. J is TRBJ2-2 and V is TRBV5-5, with 11 nucleotides matching TRBD1. Germline values: CDR1 SGHKS, CDR2 YYEKEE (reference sequence). The CDR3 runs to 16 residues. V gave up 3 bases and J gave up 5 bases; unmatched junction bases: 6. CDR3 loop: CASSSRTGGYTGELFF. The CDR3 region has the DNA TGTGCCAGCAGCTCTCGGACAGGGGGCTATACCGGGGAGCTGTTTTTT.

V usage is TRBV28 and J usage is TRBJ2-5, with TRBD2 identical over 8 bases. V lost 2 bases, J lost 3 bases, and 11 bases stayed unmatched. The CDR3 covers 17 residues. Germline CDR1 reads MDHEN; CDR2 reads SYDVKM. The CDR3 sequence is CASSLHRGGQEEETQYF. Written as DNA, the CDR3 is TGTGCCAGCAGTTTACACCGGGGGGGGCAGGAAGAAGAGACCCAGTACTTC.

In its sample, this clone was seen a few times. The chain links TRBV5-1 to TRBJ1-2, with 7 bases fitting TRBD1. Germline trimming cut 1 base from V and 4 bases from J; bases unmatched to any gene: 7. The CDR3 length is 15 residues. CDR1 and CDR2 (germline): SGHRS, YFSETQ. The CDR3 DNA reads TGCGCCAGCAGCTTGAATACAGGGGACCTCTATGGCTACACCTTC. Its protein product is CASSLNTGDLYGYTF.

This clone was seen a few times. V is TRBV19 and J is TRBJ1-1, with D unclear. Germline lookup yields CDR1 LNHDA and CDR2 SQIVND (reference sequence). Trimming took off 1 base at V and 7 bases at J, with 13 bases between the two ends. The CDR3 contains 14 residues. The chain's CDR3 is CASSIVERRLEAFF. Written as DNA, the CDR3 is TGTGCCAGTAGTATAGTAGAGAGGAGGCTTGAAGCTTTCTTT.

This chain connects TRBV4-2 to TRBJ1-1; a weak D match, TRBD1 (5 bases). V shed 7 bases and J shed 0 bases, with 15 bases lying between them. From germline, CDR1 is LGHNA and CDR2 YNFKEQ. This CDR3 has 15 residues. CDR3 sequence reads: CASTHAGVMNTEAFF. As DNA, the CDR3 is TGTGCCAGCACCCATGCGGGGGTAATGAACACTGAAGCTTTCTTT.

This chain joins TRBV5-1 and TRBJ1-6; maybe TRBD1 (5 bases). Germline lookup yields CDR1 SGHRS and CDR2 YFSETQ. The ends were cut back, 1 base at V and 7 bases at J, with 12 bases in the middle. The CDR3 consists of 15 residues. This chain's CDR3 is CASSLSADINSPLHF. In DNA, the CDR3 is TGCGCCAGCAGCTTGAGCGCGGACATCAATTCACCCCTCCACTTT.